These 9 T cell receptor beta chains were sequenced from one sample in a study of T cells in Graves' hyperthyroidism and ophthalmopathy. The TCR beta CDR3 regions underwent amplification using RNA transcripts as the source. Researchers ran a first-round RT-PCR on the TCR CDR3 using the HTBI primer set. TCRdb reprocessed the multiplex PCR reads with MiXCR, giving one entry per CDR3 protein. The table has fewer than 400,000 distinct CDR3 sequences, around 15% seen once. Sequenced: blood. The receptors here all came from a man aged 50 or older with Graves' ophthalmopathy.

This chain joins TRBV28 and TRBJ2-5; no clear D gene. The CDR3 runs 13 residues. V was clipped by 5 bases and J by 0 bases, with 7 bases between them. Germline CDR1 is MDHEN and CDR2 is SYDVKM. The CDR3 region has the DNA TGTGCCAGCAGTGCTCTGGACCAAGAGACCCAGTACTTC. Translation: CASSALDQETQYF. Based on the CDR3 plus reference TRBV28 and TRBJ2-5, the full variable domain is DVKVTQSSRYLVKRTGEKVFLECVQDMDHENMFWYRQDPGLGLRLIYFSYDVKMKEKGDIPEGYSVSREKKERFSLILESASTNQTSMYLCASSALDQETQYFGPGTRLLVL.

This clonotype has a handful of counts. The chain employs TRBV3-1 and TRBJ2-6; D not resolved. Germline V gene lookup returns CDR1 LGHDT and CDR2 YNNKEL (reference sequence). V was pared by 4 bases and J by 2 bases, with 6 bases between. The CDR3 covers 14 residues. CDR3 DNA: TGTGCCAGCAGCCTACTGACTGGGGCCAACGTCCTGACTTTC. Translation: CASSLLTGANVLTF.

The V and J genes are TRBV28 and TRBJ1-3; tentatively, D is TRBD1 (5 bases). The CDR3 has 16 residues. The V gene lost 6 bases and the J gene lost 0 bases, with 15 bases spanning the gap. The V gene's germline CDR1 is MDHEN and CDR2 SYDVKM. CDR3 in DNA: TGTGCCAGCAGACCCCAAGACAGTATCTCTGGAAACACCATATATTTT. Translation gives CASRPQDSISGNTIYF.

The chain combines TRBV28 with TRBJ2-5; TRBD2 matches at 12 bases. In germline, CDR1 is MDHEN, CDR2 SYDVKM. Trimming at V came to 6 bases and at J to 4 bases, leaving 6 bases not matched to a gene. The CDR3 runs 15 residues. The CDR3 loop is CASRGTSGFGETQYF. DNA for the CDR3: TGTGCCAGCAGGGGGACTAGCGGGTTTGGAGAGACCCAGTACTTC.

With regard to this clonotype: Possible read error: a much larger clone is one base away. The chain has TRBV7-3 and TRBJ2-1; D is possibly TRBD2 (5 bases). Germline lookup yields CDR1 SGHTA and CDR2 FQGTGA. The CDR3 is made up of 17 amino acids. CDR3 DNA: TGTGCCAGCAGCCCCGGGATCCAGCGGAGCTCCTGCAATGAGCAGTTCTTC. Translated: CASSPGIQRSSCNEQFF.

The rearrangement joins TRBV14 to TRBJ2-7, with D uncertain. V lost 0 bases and J 7 bases, leaving 13 bases between the germline ends. Germline V gene data show CDR1 as SGHDN and CDR2 as FVKESK. The CDR3 runs to 14 residues. The CDR3 DNA follows: TGTGCCAGCAGCCAAGAGGGTTTCCTGGGGGAGCAGTACTTC. Protein: CASSQEGFLGEQYF.

Notes on this clonotype: This may come from a read error, since a much larger clone is one base off. The V gene is TRBV6-2 or TRBV6-3, the J gene TRBJ1-4; D gene unclear. CDR3 length: 15 amino acids. V was shortened by 2 bases and J by 6 bases, with 13 bases between the two germline ends. Germline CDR1 and CDR2: MNHEY and SVGEGT. CDR3 sequence: CASSYPAGYHEKLFF. The CDR3 DNA is TGTGCCAGCAGTTACCCGGCGGGTTATCATGAAAAACTGTTTTTT.

This clonotype was seen once. A much larger clone sits a single nucleotide away, making a read error possible. The chain links TRBV29-1 to TRBJ2-3; 11 nucleotides agree with TRBD2. Germline V gene data show CDR1 as SQVTM and CDR2 as ANQGSEA. The CDR3 contains 16 residues. Trimming removed 3 bases from V and 7 bases from J; junction bases left unmatched: 12. In DNA, the CDR3 is TGCAGCGTTGACGTGGTGGCTAGCGGGAGGTATAATACGCAGTATTTT. Translating gives CSVDVVASGRYNTQYF.

The chain has TRBV18 and TRBJ2-7, with 11 bases matching TRBD2. CDR3 size: 13 residues. The germline V gene encodes CDR1 KGHSH and CDR2 LQKENI. Germline trimming cut 4 bases from V and 7 bases from J; bases unmatched to any gene: 3. As DNA, the CDR3 is TGTGCCAGCTCACGGGGACTAGCGGAAGAGCAGTACTTC. This codes for CASSRGLAEEQYF.